These T cell receptor beta chains were read from a single sample in a study of blood T cell repertoires in COVID-19. Libraries were prepared by immunoSEQ multiplex PCR; TCRdb keeps only in-frame clonotypes and omits some of them. The table lists approximately 150,000 clones, 75% to 85% of them singletons. Sample: peripheral blood. The receptors derive from a woman aged 50 to 60 in a cohort sampled during active or convalescent COVID-19. Each CDR3 is given with its conserved first and last residue.

v_call	j_call	cdr3_aa
TRBV7-6	TRBJ2-7	CASSLGPTGGYEQYF
TRBV12-3/TRBV12-4	TRBJ2-5	CASRQGWETQYF
TRBV6-4	TRBJ2-3	CASSDSTSGDTQYF
TRBV10-3	TRBJ1-2	CAIFPGQGPLLDGYTF
TRBV3-1/TRBV3-2	TRBJ1-2	CASSLQGYGYTF
TRBV5-5	TRBJ2-7	CASSLWDRDYEQYF
TRBV15	TRBJ1-4	CATSTQTGLYEKLFF
TRBV5-5	TRBJ1-2	CASSPGQGNYGYTF
TRBV5-1	TRBJ2-3	CASTERTSGGRTDTQYF
TRBV10-3	TRBJ2-7	CAISESLDRLQYF
TRBV11-3	TRBJ2-2	CASSFGLTGLTGELFF
TRBV19	TRBJ2-4	CASSIDPGQGAAKNIQYF
TRBV6-5	TRBJ2-7	CASSPDRFEQYF
TRBV7-9	TRBJ1-2	CASSFSGTGGDHRYGYTF
TRBV19	TRBJ2-5	CASSMRRVQETQYF
TRBV6-5	TRBJ1-1	CASSYSDRNEAFF
TRBV3-1/TRBV3-2	TRBJ2-1	CASSQDQRGQFF
TRBV10-1	TRBJ1-1	CASSESREGVYRFGAFF
TRBV7-9	TRBJ1-1	CASIRSSWTGGAGTEAFF